The 15 T cell receptor beta chains listed next were all sequenced from one sample in a study of a mutant IDH1 vaccine in newly diagnosed glioma. No antigen has been assigned to these receptors. Time point denoted: week 47, end of study. What each vaccine dose contained was 300 ug of mutant IDH1 20-mer peptide, accompanied by topical imiquimod. Some clones are missing from TCRdb's copy, which holds only in-frame ones; the method was immunoSEQ multiplex PCR. Of just over 60,000 clones listed, roughly four fifths are singletons. The sequences come from PBMCs, collected from a glioma patient whose treatment included an IDH1 peptide vaccine. These receptors were obtained from a man younger than 40 with glioma.

V and J are TRBV4-1 and TRBJ1-2, with D perhaps matching TRBD1 (5 bases). Trimming cost V 2 bases and J 9 bases, with 13 bases left between them. This CDR3 has 13 amino acids. Germline V gene lookup returns CDR1 MGHRA and CDR2 YSYEKL. CDR3 sequence reads: CASSQFDSSSYTF. The CDR3 nucleotides read TGCGCCAGCAGCCAATTTGACAGCTCTAGCTACACCTTC.

The rearrangement uses TRBV7-2 and TRBJ2-3; no clear D. This CDR3 is built from 11 residues. With 2 bases removed from V and 8 bases from J, the gap between germline ends came to 5 bases. Germline V gene lookup returns CDR1 SGHTA and CDR2 FQGNSA. This CDR3 is CASSLKATQYF. CDR3 in DNA: TGTGCCAGCAGCTTAAAGGCTACGCAGTATTTT. Drawing the rest from reference TRBV7-2 and TRBJ2-3, the complete variable domain is GAGVSQSPSNKVTEKGKDVELRCDPISGHTALYWYRQSLGQGLEFLIYFQGNSAPDKSGLPSDRFSAERTGGSVSTLTIQRTQQEDSAVYLCASSLKATQYFGPGTRLTVL.

This clone has a handful of counts. The chain is built from TRBV6-4 and TRBJ2-1; D gene uncertain. Germline CDR1 is MRHNA and CDR2 is SNTAGT. The CDR3 totals 13 residues. Trimming removed 0 bases at V and 5 bases at J, with 5 bases between. CDR3 DNA: TGTGCCAGCAGTGACTCGGAAAACAATGAGCAGTTCTTC. Translated: CASSDSENNEQFF.

The chain joins TRBV7-2 to TRBJ2-2; 9 bases are shared with TRBD1. Looked up from germline, CDR1 is SGHTA and CDR2 is FQGNSA. CDR3 length equals 16 residues. V trimming: 1 base; J trimming: 6 bases; junction bases outside the gene matches: 6. CDR3 in amino acids: CASSLDGTGSAGELFF. CDR3 nucleotides: TGTGCCAGCAGCTTAGACGGGACAGGGAGTGCCGGGGAGCTGTTTTTT.

V and J are TRBV5-1 and TRBJ2-3; D gene ambiguous. V lost 0 bases and J 4 bases, leaving 0 bases between the germline ends. Looked up from germline, CDR1 is SGHRS and CDR2 is YFSETQ. This CDR3 spans 11 amino acids. For the CDR3, the DNA is TGCGCCAGCAGCTTGGCAGATACGCAGTATTTT. This gives the protein CASSLADTQYF.

J is TRBJ2-3 and V is TRBV19; weak D call: TRBD1 (6 bases). CDR3 size: 15 residues. Deletions cut 3 bases from V and 1 base from J, with 11 bases between. CDR1 and CDR2 from the germline V gene are LNHDA and SQIVND (reference sequence). The CDR3 reads CASSIQGGGTDTQYF. CDR3 sequence (DNA): TGTGCCAGTAGTATTCAAGGGGGAGGCACAGATACGCAGTATTTT.

The chain has TRBV5-6 and TRBJ2-1, with D possibly TRBD2 on 5 matching bases. Germline-derived CDR1 and CDR2 are SGHDT and YYEEEE. There are 13 residues in the CDR3. Trimming left V 0 bases short and J 9 bases short, with 10 bases between. The CDR3 loop reads CASSLGGRVEQFF. For the CDR3, the DNA is TGTGCCAGCAGCTTGGGAGGGCGGGTTGAGCAGTTCTTC. Looking up the rest from reference TRBV5-6 and TRBJ2-1 gives the full variable domain: DAGVTQSPTHLIKTRGQQVTLRCSPKSGHDTVSWYQQALGQGPQFIFQYYEEEERQRGNFPDRFSGHQFPNYSSELNVNALLLGDSALYLCASSLGGRVEQFFGPGTRLTVL.

This clone was seen more than once but under ten times. The rearrangement uses TRBV2 and TRBJ1-1; no firm D call. Germline CDR1 is SNHLY and CDR2 is FYNNEI. The CDR3 extends over 10 amino acids. V lost 0 bases to trimming and J lost 11 bases, with 4 bases between them. The CDR3 DNA reads as TGTGCCAGCAGTGAAGCGGCGGCTTTCTTT. Translated, it gives CASSEAAAFF.

This chain joins TRBV11-2 and TRBJ2-1; 10 positions agree with TRBD2. The germline CDR1 and CDR2 sequences are SGHAT and FQNNGV. The CDR3 has 17 residues. Losses at the gene ends were 2 bases for V and 4 bases for J; bases not matched to a gene: 8. CDR3 sequence reads: CASSLSSAGGNYNEQFF. Written as DNA, the CDR3 is TGTGCCAGCAGCTTATCGTCAGCGGGGGGGAATTACAATGAGCAGTTCTTC.

This chain joins TRBV7-9 and TRBJ2-1, with D possibly being TRBD1 (6 bases). CDR3 size: 13 residues. The V end lost 3 bases, the J end lost 13 bases, and 16 bases lay between the germline ends. CDR1 is SEHNR, CDR2 FQNEAQ, per germline (reference sequence). The CDR3 region has the DNA TGTGCCAGCAGCTTCACAGGGCTACGGGCTCAGTTCTTC. Translating it yields CASSFTGLRAQFF.

The J gene is TRBJ1-5, the V gene TRBV2; D gene ambiguous. This CDR3 is built from 14 residues. The germline V gene encodes CDR1 SNHLY and CDR2 FYNNEI. V dropped 4 bases and J dropped 1 base, with 8 bases sitting between them. CDR3 loop: CASSGRGSNQPQHF. DNA for the CDR3: TGTGCCAGCAGTGGACGAGGAAGCAATCAGCCCCAGCATTTT.

The rearrangement joins TRBV2 to TRBJ1-2; maybe TRBD1 (5 bases). Deletions cut 6 bases from V and 0 bases from J, with 17 bases between. Looked up from germline, CDR1 is SNHLY and CDR2 is FYNNEI. The CDR3 has 16 amino acids. The CDR3 loop is CASSFLGQTSNYGYTF. CDR3 coding DNA: TGTGCCAGCAGCTTCCTGGGGCAGACTTCTAACTATGGCTACACCTTC. The whole variable domain, filled in from reference TRBV2 and TRBJ1-2, reads EPEVTQTPSHQVTQMGQEVILRCVPISNHLYFYWYRQILGQKVEFLVSFYNNEISEKSEIFDDQFSVERPDGSNFTLKIRSTKLEDSAMYFCASSFLGQTSNYGYTFGSGTRLTVV.

The genes are TRBV29-1 and TRBJ2-5; 9 bases agree with TRBD2. Looked up from germline, CDR1 is SQVTM and CDR2 is ANQGSEA. V lost 2 bases and J lost 5; bases outside the gene matches: 9. This CDR3 contains 15 residues. The CDR3 DNA sequence: TGCAGCGTTGAATGGGCCAGCGGGGGGCTGGAGACCCAGTACTTC. This codes for CSVEWASGGLETQYF.

This clone was counted once. V is TRBV5-6 and J is TRBJ1-2; D ambiguous. The CDR3 covers 15 residues. Trimming took 5 bases from V and 4 from J, leaving 18 bases between them. Germline V gene lookup returns CDR1 SGHDT and CDR2 YYEEEE. The CDR3 protein is CASRSVPDWSYGYTF. In DNA form, the CDR3 reads TGTGCCAGCAGATCCGTCCCGGATTGGAGCTATGGCTACACCTTC.

The V call is TRBV5-1, the J call TRBJ2-3; 14 bases are shared with TRBD2. Germline values: CDR1 SGHRS, CDR2 YFSETQ. This CDR3 is 20 amino acids long. J lost 4 bases, V lost 0 bases, and 13 bases had no gene match. The DNA for the CDR3 is TGCGCCAGCAGCTTGGTGTCGACTAGCGGGGGGGCCGGTGGCCCAGATACGCAGTATTTT. Translation gives CASSLVSTSGGAGGPDTQYF. The full variable domain, in which reference TRBV5-1 and TRBJ2-3 provide the parts outside the CDR3, is KAGVTQTPRYLIKTRGQQVTLSCSPISGHRSVSWYQQTPGQGLQFLFEYFSETQRNKGNFPGRFSGRQFSNSRSEMNVSTLELGDSALYLCASSLVSTSGGAGGPDTQYFGPGTRLTVL.